This T cell receptor (beta chain) emerged from a study of T cell repertoires in cytomegalovirus infection. The CDR3 spans 13 residues. With 4 bases clipped from V and 6 bases from J, the junction kept 4 bases outside the gene matches. In germline, CDR1 is WSHSY, CDR2 SAAADI. In its sample, this clonotype was seen a few times. Its antigen is as yet unknown. From the reads, TCRdb called clonotypes with MiXCR, one entry per CDR3 protein. The data contain hundreds of thousands of distinct CDR3 sequences, over 25% of them singletons. Source: cultured CD8+ T cells from PBMCs, taken from culture after CMV antigen stimulation. The V call is TRBV10-2, the J call TRBJ2-3, with 7 bases identical to TRBD2. The clonotype was recovered from a human donor in good health (CMV status not recorded). Some clones in this sample may be carry-over from other donors' samples. This CDR3 reads CASSGGGRDTQYF. The CDR3 DNA reads TGCGCCAGCAGTGGGGGAGGGCGTGATACGCAGTATTTT.